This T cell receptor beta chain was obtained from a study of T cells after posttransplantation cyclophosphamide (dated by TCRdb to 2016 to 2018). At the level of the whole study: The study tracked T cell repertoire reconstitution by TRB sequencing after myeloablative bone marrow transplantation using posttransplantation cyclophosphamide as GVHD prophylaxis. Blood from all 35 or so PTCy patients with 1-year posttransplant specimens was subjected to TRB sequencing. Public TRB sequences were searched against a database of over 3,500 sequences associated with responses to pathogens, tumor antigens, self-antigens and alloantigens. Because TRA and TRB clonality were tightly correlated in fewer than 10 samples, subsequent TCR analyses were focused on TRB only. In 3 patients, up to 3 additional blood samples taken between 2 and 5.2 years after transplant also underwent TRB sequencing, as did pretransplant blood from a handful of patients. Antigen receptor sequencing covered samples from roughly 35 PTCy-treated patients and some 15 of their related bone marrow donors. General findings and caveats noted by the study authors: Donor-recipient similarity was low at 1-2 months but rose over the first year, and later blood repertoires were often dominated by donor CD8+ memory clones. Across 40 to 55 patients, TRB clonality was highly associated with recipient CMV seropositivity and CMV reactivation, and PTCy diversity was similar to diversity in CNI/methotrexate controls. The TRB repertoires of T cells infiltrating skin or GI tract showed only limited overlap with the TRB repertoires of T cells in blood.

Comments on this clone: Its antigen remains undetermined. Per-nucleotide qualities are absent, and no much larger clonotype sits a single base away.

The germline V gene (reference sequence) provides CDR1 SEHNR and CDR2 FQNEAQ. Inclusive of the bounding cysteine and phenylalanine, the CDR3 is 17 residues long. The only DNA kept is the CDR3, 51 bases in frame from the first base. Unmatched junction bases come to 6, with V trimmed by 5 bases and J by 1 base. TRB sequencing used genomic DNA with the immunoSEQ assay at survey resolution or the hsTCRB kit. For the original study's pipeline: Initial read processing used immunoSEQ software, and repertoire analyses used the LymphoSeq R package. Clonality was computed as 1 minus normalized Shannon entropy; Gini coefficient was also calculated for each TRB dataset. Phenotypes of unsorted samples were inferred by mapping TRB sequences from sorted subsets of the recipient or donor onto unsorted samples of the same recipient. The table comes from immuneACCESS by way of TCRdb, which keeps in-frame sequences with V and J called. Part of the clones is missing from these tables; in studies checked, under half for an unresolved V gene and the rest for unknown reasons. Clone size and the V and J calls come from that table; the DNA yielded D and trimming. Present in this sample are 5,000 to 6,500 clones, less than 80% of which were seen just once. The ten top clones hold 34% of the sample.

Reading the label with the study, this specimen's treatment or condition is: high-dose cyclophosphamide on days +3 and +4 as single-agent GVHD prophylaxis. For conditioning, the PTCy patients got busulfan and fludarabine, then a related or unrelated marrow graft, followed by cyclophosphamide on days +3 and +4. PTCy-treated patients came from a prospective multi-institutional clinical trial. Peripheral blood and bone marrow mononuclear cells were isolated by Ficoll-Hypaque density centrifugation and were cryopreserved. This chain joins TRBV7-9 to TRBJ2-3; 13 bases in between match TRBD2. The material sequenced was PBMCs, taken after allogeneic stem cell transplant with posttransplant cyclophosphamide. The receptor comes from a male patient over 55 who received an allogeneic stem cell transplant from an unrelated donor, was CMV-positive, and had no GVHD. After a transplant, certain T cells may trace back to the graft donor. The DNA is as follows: TGTGCCAGCAGCGCAGGACTAGCGGGGGCTCGCACAGATACGCAGTATTTT. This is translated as CASSAGLAGARTDTQYF.